This T cell receptor beta chain was identified in a study of blood T cell repertoires in COVID-19. On the study more broadly: The samples span acute and convalescent COVID-19 from the United States, Italy and Spain. The analysed material was cDNA or gDNA that came from T cells, B-cell-depleted T cells, or PBMCs.

Authors' processing steps: Researchers report that nucleated cell counts were estimated from reference gene primer amplification. TCRdb's copy holds only in-frame clones and misses some; the assay was immunoSEQ multiplex PCR. V and J calls and clone size come straight from that table; D and trimming were deduced from the DNA. The table includes 110,000 or so clones, roughly 82% detected once. Sequenced input: peripheral blood. This TCR derives from a woman of 80 years or more with active or convalescent COVID-19.

Here the CDR3 reads CASTIRGQDTGELFF. CDR3 in DNA: TGTGCCAGCACAATCAGGGGGCAAGACACCGGGGAGCTGTTTTTT. The genes are TRBV7-2 and TRBJ2-2; 8 bases are shared with TRBD1. The CDR3 is made up of 15 amino acids. V lost 7 bases, J lost 3 bases, and 7 bases stayed unmatched. Germline V gene lookup returns CDR1 SGHTA and CDR2 FQGNSA.